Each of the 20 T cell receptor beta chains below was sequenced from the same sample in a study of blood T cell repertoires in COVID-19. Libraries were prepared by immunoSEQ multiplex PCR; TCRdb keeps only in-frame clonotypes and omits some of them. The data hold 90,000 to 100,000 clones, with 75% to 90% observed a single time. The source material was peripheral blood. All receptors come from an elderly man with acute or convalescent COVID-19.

CDR3: CASSFQRDTGELFF. The DNA of the CDR3 is TGTGCCAGCAGCTTTCAGAGGGACACCGGGGAGCTGTTTTTT. This chain connects TRBV7-2 to TRBJ2-2; TRBD2 might be the D (5 bases). Germline CDR1 reads SGHTA; CDR2 reads FQGNSA. The ends were cut back, 3 bases at V and 3 bases at J, with 8 bases in the middle. CDR3 length equals 14 residues. The full variable domain, completed using reference TRBV7-2 and TRBJ2-2, is GAGVSQSPSNKVTEKGKDVELRCDPISGHTALYWYRQSLGQGLEFLIYFQGNSAPDKSGLPSDRFSAERTGGSVSTLTIQRTQQEDSAVYLCASSFQRDTGELFFGEGSRLTVL.

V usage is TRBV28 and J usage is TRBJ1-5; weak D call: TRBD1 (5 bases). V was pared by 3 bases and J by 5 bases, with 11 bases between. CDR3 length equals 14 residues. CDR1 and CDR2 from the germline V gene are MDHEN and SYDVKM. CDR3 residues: CASSFGGGDQPQHF. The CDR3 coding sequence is TGTGCCAGCAGTTTTGGGGGGGGTGATCAGCCCCAGCATTTT. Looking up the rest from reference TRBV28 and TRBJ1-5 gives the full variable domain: DVKVTQSSRYLVKRTGEKVFLECVQDMDHENMFWYRQDPGLGLRLIYFSYDVKMKEKGDIPEGYSVSREKKERFSLILESASTNQTSMYLCASSFGGGDQPQHFGDGTRLSIL.

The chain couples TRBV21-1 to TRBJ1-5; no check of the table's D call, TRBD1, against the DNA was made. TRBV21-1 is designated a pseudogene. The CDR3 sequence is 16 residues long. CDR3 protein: CASSKVVGQQLQPQHF. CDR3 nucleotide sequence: TGTGCCAGCAGCAAAGTGGTAGGACAGCAGCTTCAGCCCCAGCATTTT.

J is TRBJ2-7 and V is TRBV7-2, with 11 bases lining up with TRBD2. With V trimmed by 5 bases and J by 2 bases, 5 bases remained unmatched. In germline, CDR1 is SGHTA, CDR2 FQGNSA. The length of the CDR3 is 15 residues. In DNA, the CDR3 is TGTGCCAGCAGCCCCTCGGGACTAGCGGCCTACGAGCAGTACTTC. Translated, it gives CASSPSGLAAYEQYF. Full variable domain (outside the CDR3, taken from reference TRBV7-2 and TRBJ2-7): GAGVSQSPSNKVTEKGKDVELRCDPISGHTALYWYRQSLGQGLEFLIYFQGNSAPDKSGLPSDRFSAERTGGSVSTLTIQRTQQEDSAVYLCASSPSGLAAYEQYFGPGTRLTVT.

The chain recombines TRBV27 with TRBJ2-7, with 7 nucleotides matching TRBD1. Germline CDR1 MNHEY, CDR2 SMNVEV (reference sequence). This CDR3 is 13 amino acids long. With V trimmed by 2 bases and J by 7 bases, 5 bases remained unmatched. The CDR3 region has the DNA TGTGCCAGCAGTTTACAAGGGGGCTTTGAGCAGTACTTC. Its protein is CASSLQGGFEQYF.

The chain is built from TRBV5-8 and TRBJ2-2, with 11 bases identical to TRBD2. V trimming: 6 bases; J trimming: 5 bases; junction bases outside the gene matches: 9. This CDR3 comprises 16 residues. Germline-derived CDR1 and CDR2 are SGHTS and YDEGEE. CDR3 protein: CASTLRLAGGTGELFF. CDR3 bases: TGTGCCAGCACCCTGAGGCTAGCGGGAGGTACCGGGGAGCTGTTTTTT.

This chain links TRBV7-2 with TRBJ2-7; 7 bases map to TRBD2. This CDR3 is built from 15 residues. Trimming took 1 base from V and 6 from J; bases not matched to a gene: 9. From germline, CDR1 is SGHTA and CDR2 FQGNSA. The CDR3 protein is CASSLVGEGRAEQYF. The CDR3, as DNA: TGTGCCAGCAGCTTAGTAGGGGAGGGCCGGGCCGAGCAGTACTTC. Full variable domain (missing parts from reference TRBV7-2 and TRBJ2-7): GAGVSQSPSNKVTEKGKDVELRCDPISGHTALYWYRQSLGQGLEFLIYFQGNSAPDKSGLPSDRFSAERTGGSVSTLTIQRTQQEDSAVYLCASSLVGEGRAEQYFGPGTRLTVT.

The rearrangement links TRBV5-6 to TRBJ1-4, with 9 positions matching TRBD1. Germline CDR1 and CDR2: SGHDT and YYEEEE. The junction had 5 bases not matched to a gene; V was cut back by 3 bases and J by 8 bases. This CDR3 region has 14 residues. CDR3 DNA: TGTGCCAGCAGCTCGGGACAGGGTTTAGAAAAACTGTTTTTT. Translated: CASSSGQGLEKLFF.

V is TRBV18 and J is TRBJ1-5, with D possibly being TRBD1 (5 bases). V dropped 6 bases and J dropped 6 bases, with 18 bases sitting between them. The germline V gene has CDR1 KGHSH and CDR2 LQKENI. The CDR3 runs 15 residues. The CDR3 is CASSQDNAMGQPQHF. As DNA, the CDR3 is TGTGCCAGCTCTCAGGACAATGCCATGGGTCAGCCCCAGCATTTT. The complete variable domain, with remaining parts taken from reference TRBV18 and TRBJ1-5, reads NAGVMQNPRHLVRRRGQEARLRCSPMKGHSHVYWYRQLPEEGLKFMVYLQKENIIDESGMPKERFSAEFPKEGPSILRIQQVVRGDSAAYFCASSQDNAMGQPQHFGDGTRLSIL.

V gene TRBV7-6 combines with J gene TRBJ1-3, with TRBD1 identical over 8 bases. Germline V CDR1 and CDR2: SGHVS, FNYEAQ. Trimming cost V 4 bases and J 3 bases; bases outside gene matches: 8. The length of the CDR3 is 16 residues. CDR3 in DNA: TGTGCCAGCAGCTCCGGAACAGGGGGAAGTGGAAACACCATATATTTT. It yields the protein CASSSGTGGSGNTIYF.

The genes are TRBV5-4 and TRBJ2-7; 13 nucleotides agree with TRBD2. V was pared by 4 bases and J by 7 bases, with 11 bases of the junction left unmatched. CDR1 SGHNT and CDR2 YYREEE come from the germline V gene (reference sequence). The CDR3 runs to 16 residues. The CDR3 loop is CASSPELAGGLWEQYF. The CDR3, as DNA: TGTGCCAGCAGCCCGGAACTAGCGGGAGGGCTCTGGGAGCAGTACTTC.

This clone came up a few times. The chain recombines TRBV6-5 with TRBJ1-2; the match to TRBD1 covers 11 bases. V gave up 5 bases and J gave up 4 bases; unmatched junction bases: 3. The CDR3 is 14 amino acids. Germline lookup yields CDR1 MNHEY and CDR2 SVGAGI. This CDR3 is CASSPDRGPYGYTF. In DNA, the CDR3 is TGTGCCAGCAGTCCGGACAGGGGGCCCTATGGCTACACCTTC.

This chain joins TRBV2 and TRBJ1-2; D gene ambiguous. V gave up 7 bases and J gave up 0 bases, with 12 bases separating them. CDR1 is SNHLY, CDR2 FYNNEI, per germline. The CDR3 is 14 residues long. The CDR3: CASTLAVTNYGYTF. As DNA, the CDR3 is TGTGCCAGCACCCTCGCGGTCACTAACTATGGCTACACCTTC.

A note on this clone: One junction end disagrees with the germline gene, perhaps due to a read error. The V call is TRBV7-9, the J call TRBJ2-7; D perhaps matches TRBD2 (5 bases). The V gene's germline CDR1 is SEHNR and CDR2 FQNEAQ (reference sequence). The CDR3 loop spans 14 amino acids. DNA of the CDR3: TGTGCCAGCAGCTTAGTGGTAGCGTCCTACGGGCAGTACTTC. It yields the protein CASSLVVASYGQYF.

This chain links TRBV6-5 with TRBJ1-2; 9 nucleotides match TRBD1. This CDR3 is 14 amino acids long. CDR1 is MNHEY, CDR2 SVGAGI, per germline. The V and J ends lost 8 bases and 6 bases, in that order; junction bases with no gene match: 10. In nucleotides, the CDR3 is TGTGCCAGCCGACAGGGGGGTCCGGGAGATGGCTACACCTTC. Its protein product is CASRQGGPGDGYTF.

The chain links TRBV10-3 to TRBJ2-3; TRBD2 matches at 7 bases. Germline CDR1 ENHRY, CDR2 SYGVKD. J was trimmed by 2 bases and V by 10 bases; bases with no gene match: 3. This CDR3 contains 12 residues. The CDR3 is CATRGDTDTQYF. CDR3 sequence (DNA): TGTGCCACCCGGGGGGACACAGATACGCAGTATTTT.

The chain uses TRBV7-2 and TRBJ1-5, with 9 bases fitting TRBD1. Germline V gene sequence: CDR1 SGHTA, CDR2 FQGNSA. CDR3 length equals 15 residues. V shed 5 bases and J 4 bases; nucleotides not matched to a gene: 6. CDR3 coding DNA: TGTGCCAGCAGCACAACAGGGGGCGCAAATCAGCCCCAGCATTTT. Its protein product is CASSTTGGANQPQHF.

The CDR3 DNA sequence: TGTGCCAGCAGTCACAGGGATACTGAAGCTTTCTTT. Residues: CASSHRDTEAFF. V is TRBV12-3 or TRBV12-4 and J is TRBJ1-1; TRBD1 might be the D (6 bases). The CDR3 totals 12 residues. V lost 5 bases to trimming and J lost 5 bases, with 9 bases between them.

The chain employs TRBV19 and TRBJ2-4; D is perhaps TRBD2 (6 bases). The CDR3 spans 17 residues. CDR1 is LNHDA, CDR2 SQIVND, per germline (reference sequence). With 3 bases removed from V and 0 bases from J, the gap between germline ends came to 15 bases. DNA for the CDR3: TGTGCCAGTAGTATCGCGGGACGTTTACTAGCCAAAAACATTCAGTACTTC. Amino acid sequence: CASSIAGRLLAKNIQYF.

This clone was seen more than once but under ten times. DNA for the CDR3: TGTGCCAGCAGCTCTGACCCCGCAGGTCCTATCGGAGGCTACACCTTC. This translates into CASSSDPAGPIGGYTF. V and J are TRBV5-4 and TRBJ1-2; D ambiguous. Trimming pared 3 bases from V and 8 bases from J, leaving 23 bases between. The V gene's germline CDR1 is SGHNT and CDR2 YYREEE (reference sequence). CDR3 size: 16 residues.